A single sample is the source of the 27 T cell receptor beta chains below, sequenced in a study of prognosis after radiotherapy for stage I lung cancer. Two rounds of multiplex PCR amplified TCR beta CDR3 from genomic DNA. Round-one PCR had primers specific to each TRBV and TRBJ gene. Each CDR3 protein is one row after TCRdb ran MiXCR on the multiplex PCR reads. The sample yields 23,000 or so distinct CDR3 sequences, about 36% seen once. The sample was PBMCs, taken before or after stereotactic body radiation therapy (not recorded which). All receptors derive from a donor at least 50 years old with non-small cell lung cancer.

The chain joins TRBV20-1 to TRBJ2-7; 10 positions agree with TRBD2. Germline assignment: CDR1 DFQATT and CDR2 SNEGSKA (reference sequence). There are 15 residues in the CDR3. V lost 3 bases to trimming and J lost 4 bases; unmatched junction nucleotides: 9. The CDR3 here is CSASLAGDFQYEQYF. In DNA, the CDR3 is TGCAGTGCTAGTCTAGCGGGAGATTTCCAATACGAGCAGTACTTC.

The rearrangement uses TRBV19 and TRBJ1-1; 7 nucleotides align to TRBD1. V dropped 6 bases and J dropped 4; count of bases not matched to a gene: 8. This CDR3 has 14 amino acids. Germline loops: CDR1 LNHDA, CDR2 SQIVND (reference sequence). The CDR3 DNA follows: TGTGCCAGTAGCATAACAGGGGCTGGCACTGAAGCTTTCTTT. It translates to CASSITGAGTEAFF.

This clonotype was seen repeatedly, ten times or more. The CDR3 DNA follows: TGCAGTGCTAGGGGCCTTCGTACCTACAATGAGCAGTTCTTC. Its protein is CSARGLRTYNEQFF. J is TRBJ2-1 and V is TRBV20-1, with D uncertain. CDR1 and CDR2 from the germline V gene are DFQATT and SNEGSKA (reference sequence). V was pared by 3 bases and J by 2 bases, with 11 bases between. CDR3 length: 14 residues.

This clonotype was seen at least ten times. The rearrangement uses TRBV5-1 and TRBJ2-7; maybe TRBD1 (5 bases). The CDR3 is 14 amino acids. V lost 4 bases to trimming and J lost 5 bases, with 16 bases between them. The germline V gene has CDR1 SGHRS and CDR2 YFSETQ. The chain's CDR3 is CASSPLQGVNEQYF. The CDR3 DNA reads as TGCGCCAGCAGCCCTCTGCAGGGTGTTAACGAGCAGTACTTC.

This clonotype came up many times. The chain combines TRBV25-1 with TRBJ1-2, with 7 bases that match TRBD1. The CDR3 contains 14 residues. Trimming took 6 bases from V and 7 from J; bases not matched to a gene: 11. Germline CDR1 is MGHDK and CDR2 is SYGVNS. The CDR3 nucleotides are TGTGCCAGCAGCGACTCCGACAGGGTTCGTGGCTACACCTTC. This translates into CASSDSDRVRGYTF.

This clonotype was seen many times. In nucleotides, the CDR3 is TGTGCCAGCAGTTTCTCAGGCTACGAGCAGTACTTC. Its protein is CASSFSGYEQYF. The chain joins TRBV12-3 or TRBV12-4 to TRBJ2-7; no reliable D call. V lost 3 bases to trimming and J lost 3 bases, with 6 bases between them. The CDR3 runs to 12 residues.

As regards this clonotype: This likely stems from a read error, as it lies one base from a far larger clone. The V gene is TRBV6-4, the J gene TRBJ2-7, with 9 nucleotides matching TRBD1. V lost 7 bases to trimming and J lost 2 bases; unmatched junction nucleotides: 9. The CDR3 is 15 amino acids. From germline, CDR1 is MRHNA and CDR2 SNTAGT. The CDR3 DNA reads TGTGCCAGCATGAGGGAGGGGACAGGGACCTACGAGCAGTACTTC. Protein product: CASMREGTGTYEQYF.

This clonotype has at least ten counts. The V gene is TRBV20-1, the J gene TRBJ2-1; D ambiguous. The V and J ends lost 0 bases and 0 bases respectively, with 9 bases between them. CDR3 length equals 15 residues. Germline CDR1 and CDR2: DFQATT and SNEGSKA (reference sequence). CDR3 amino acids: CSARERPGSYNEQFF. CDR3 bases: TGCAGTGCTAGAGAAAGGCCCGGCTCCTACAATGAGCAGTTCTTC.

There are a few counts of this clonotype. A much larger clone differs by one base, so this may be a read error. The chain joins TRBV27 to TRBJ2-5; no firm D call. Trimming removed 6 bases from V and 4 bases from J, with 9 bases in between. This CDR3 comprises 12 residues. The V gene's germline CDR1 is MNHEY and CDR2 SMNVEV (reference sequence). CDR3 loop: CASRGERETQYF. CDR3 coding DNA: TGTGCCAGCAGGGGCGAGAGAGAGACCCAGTACTTC.

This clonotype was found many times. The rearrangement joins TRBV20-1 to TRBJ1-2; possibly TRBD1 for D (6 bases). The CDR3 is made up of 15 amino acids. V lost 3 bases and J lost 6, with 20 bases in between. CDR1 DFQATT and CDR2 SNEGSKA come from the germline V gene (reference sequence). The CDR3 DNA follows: TGCAGTGCTAGCCAGATATTACAGGGAGCGGATGGCTACACCTTC. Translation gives CSASQILQGADGYTF.

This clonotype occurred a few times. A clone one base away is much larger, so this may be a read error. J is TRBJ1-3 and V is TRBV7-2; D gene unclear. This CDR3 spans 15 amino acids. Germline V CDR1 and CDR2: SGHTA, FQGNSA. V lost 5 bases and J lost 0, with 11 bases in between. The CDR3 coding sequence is TGTGCCAGCAGCCCCGAGGGCTCCTCTGGAAACACCATATATTTT. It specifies CASSPEGSSGNTIYF.

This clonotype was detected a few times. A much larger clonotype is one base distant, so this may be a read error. DNA of the CDR3: TGCAGTGCTAGAGGGGATGTGGGAGAGACCCGGTACTTC. As protein: CSARGDVGETRYF. The chain links TRBV20-1 to TRBJ2-5, with a possible D match to TRBD2 (5 bases). Per the germline V gene, CDR1 is DFQATT and CDR2 is SNEGSKA (reference sequence). The CDR3 loop spans 13 amino acids.

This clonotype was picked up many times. The CDR3 reads CASSGKGLDTEFF. Written as DNA, the CDR3 is TGTGCCAGCAGTGGGAAAGGACTAGACACGGAGTTCTTC. V is TRBV28 and J is TRBJ2-1; 7 positions agree with TRBD2. The CDR3 runs to 13 residues. The J segment lost 14 bases and the V segment lost 5 bases, leaving 12 bases of the junction unmatched. From germline, CDR1 is MDHEN and CDR2 SYDVKM.

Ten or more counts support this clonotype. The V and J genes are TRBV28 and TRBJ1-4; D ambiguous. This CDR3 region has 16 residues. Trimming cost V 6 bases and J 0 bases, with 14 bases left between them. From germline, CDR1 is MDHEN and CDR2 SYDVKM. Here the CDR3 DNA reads TGTGCCAGCAGGGGGAGTAGTACGGCAACTAATGAAAAACTGTTTTTT. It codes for CASRGSSTATNEKLFF.

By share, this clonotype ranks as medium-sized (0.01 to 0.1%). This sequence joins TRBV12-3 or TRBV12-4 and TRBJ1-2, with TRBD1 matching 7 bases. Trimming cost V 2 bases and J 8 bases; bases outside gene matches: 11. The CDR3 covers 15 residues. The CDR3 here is CASSLSRDSPWGYTF. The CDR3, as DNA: TGTGCCAGCAGTTTAAGTAGGGACAGCCCCTGGGGCTACACCTTC.

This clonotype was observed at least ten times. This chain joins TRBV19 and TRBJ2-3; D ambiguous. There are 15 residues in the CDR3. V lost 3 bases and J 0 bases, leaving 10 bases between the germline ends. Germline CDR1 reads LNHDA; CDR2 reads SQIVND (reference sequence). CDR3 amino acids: CASSIEATSTDTQYF. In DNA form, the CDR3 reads TGTGCCAGTAGTATTGAAGCGACTAGCACAGATACGCAGTATTTT.

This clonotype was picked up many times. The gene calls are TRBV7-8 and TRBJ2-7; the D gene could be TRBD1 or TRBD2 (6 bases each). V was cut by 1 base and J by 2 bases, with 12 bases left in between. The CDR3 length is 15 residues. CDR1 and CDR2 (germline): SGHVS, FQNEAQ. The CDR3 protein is CASSLGGAVTYEQYF. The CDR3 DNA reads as TGTGCCAGCAGCTTAGGGGGGGCCGTGACCTACGAGCAGTACTTC. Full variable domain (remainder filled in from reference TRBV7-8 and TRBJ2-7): GAGVSQSPRYKVAKRGQDVALRCDPISGHVSLFWYQQALGQGPEFLTYFQNEAQLDKSGLPSDRFFAERPEGSVSTLKIQRTQQEDSAVYLCASSLGGAVTYEQYFGPGTRLTVT.

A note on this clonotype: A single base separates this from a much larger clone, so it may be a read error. Here the CDR3 reads CASSSSGMHLQETQYF. The CDR3 DNA is TGTGCCAGCAGCTCTAGCGGGATGCACCTTCAAGAGACCCAGTACTTC. The gene calls are TRBV7-8 and TRBJ2-5; 9 bases align to TRBD2. CDR1 and CDR2 from the germline V gene are SGHVS and FQNEAQ. The length of the CDR3 is 16 residues. The trim removed 4 bases at V and 2 bases at J, leaving 8 bases unmatched.

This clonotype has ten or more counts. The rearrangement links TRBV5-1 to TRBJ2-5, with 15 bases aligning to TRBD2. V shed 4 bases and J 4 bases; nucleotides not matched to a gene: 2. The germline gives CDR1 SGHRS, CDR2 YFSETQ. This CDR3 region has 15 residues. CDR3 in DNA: TGCGCCAGCAGCAAGGGACTAGCGGGAGGAGAGACCCAGTACTTC. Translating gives CASSKGLAGGETQYF.

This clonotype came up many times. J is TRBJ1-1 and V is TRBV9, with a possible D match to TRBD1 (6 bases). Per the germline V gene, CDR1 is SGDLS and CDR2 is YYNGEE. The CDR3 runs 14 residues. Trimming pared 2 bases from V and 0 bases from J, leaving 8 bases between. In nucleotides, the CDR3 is TGTGCCAGCAGCGTTACAGGGATGAACACTGAAGCTTTCTTT. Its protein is CASSVTGMNTEAFF.

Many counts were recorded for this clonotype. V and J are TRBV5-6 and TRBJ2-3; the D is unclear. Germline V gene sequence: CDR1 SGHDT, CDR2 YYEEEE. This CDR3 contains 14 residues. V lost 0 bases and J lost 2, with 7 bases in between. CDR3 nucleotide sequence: TGTGCCAGCAGCTTGGGAGCTCACACAGATACGCAGTATTTT. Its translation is CASSLGAHTDTQYF.

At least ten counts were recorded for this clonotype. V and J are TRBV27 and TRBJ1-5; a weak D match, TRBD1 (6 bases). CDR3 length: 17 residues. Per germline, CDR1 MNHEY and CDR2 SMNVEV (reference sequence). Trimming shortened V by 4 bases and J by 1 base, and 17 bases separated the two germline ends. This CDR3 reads CASSSFQGRTSNQPQHF. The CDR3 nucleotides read TGTGCCAGCAGTTCGTTTCAGGGGAGAACGAGCAATCAGCCCCAGCATTTT.

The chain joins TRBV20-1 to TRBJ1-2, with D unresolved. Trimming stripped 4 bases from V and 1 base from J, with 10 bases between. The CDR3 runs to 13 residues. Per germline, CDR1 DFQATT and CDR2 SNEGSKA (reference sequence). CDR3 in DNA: TGCAGTGCTATTAATACTGATAACTATGGCTACACCTTC. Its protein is CSAINTDNYGYTF.

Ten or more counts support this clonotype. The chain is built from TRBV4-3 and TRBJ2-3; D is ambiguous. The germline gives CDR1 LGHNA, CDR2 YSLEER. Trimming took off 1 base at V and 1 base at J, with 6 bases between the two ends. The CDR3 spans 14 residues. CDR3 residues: CASSQVAGTDTQYF. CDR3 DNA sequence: TGCGCCAGCAGCCAAGTGGCCGGCACAGATACGCAGTATTTT.

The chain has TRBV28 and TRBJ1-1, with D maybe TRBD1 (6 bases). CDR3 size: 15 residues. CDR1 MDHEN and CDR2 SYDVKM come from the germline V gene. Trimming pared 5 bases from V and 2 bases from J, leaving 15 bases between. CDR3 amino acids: CASSAHTGTNTEAFF. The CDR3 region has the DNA TGTGCCAGCAGTGCACACACCGGGACAAACACTGAAGCTTTCTTT.

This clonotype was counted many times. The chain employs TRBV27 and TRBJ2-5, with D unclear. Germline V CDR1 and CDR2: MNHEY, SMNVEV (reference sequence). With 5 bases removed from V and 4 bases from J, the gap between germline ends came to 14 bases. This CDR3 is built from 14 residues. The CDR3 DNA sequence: TGTGCCAGCAGTCGGAATGGCATGGGAGAGACCCAGTACTTC. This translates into CASSRNGMGETQYF.

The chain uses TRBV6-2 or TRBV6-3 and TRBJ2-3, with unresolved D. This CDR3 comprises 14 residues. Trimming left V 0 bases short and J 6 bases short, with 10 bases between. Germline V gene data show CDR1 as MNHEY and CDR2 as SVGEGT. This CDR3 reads CASSYSWYTDTQYF. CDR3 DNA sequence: TGTGCCAGCAGTTACTCGTGGTACACGGATACGCAGTATTTT.